This entry lists 6 T cell receptor beta chains sequenced from one sample in a study of HIV-infected patients and healthy controls. cDNA was made from about 500 ng RNA using alpha and beta constant primers. Alpha and beta chain libraries were made separately by chain-specific third strand synthesis with multiplexing indices. One entry per CDR3 protein results from TCRdb running MiXCR on the 5' RACE reads. This table has around 26,000 distinct CDR3 sequences, roughly 7.9% appearing once. No cell fractionation was done, so the repertoire covers all unsorted peripheral blood T cells. The sequencing input was blood. The origin of the receptors is an adult in good health.

By share of the sample, this clonotype is medium-sized (0.01 to 0.1%). J is TRBJ2-2 and V is TRBV7-9; TRBD2 matches 7 bases. The J segment lost 5 bases and the V segment lost 5 bases, leaving 5 bases of the junction unmatched. Germline V gives CDR1 SEHNR, CDR2 FQNEAQ (reference sequence). CDR3 size: 14 residues. As DNA, the CDR3 is TGTGCCAGCAGCAGGACTAGTCGGACCGGGGAGCTGTTTTTT. Protein sequence: CASSRTSRTGELFF.

This sequence joins TRBV7-9 and TRBJ2-5; D remains ambiguous. V was trimmed by 8 bases and J by 4 bases, leaving 11 bases between them. Germline lookup yields CDR1 SEHNR and CDR2 FQNEAQ (reference sequence). The length of the CDR3 is 12 residues. The chain's CDR3 is CASGPSPETQYF. DNA of the CDR3: TGTGCCAGCGGTCCTTCCCCAGAGACCCAGTACTTC.

Many counts were recorded for this clonotype. The chain joins TRBV12-3 or TRBV12-4 to TRBJ1-5; D might be TRBD1 (5 bases). The V end lost 4 bases, the J end lost 1 base, and 11 bases lay between the germline ends. This CDR3 comprises 15 residues. Written as DNA, the CDR3 is TGTGCCAGCAGTTCCGGGACGAGCAGCAATCAGCCCCAGCATTTT. Its translation is CASSSGTSSNQPQHF.

This clonotype has more than one count but fewer than ten. CDR3: CASSLRTGADTQYF. The CDR3 region has the DNA TGTGCCAGCAGCTTGCGGACAGGGGCAGATACGCAGTATTTT. The gene calls are TRBV7-2 and TRBJ2-3; 9 bases align to TRBD1. The V gene end was trimmed by 3 bases and the J gene end by 4 bases; junction bases not matched to a gene: 2. The CDR3 sequence is 14 residues long. Germline CDR1 is SGHTA and CDR2 is FQGNSA.

This clonotype was seen at least ten times. V gene TRBV6-5 combines with J gene TRBJ1-2, with a weak D call TRBD1 (6 bases). V gave up 2 bases and J gave up 4 bases, with 11 bases separating them. Germline CDR1 and CDR2: MNHEY and SVGAGI. The CDR3 runs to 14 residues. CDR3 residues: CASSYGGRAYGYTF. As DNA, the CDR3 is TGTGCCAGCAGTTACGGGGGCCGAGCCTATGGCTACACCTTC.

This clonotype has ten or more counts. The chain has TRBV3-1 and TRBJ2-1; D call uncertain. Germline values: CDR1 LGHDT, CDR2 YNNKEL (reference sequence). The length of the CDR3 is 16 residues. The V gene lost 1 base and the J gene lost 0 bases, with 10 bases spanning the gap. In DNA form, the CDR3 reads TGTGCCAGCAGCCAAGTGATAAGGAGCTCCTACAATGAGCAGTTCTTC. It yields the protein CASSQVIRSSYNEQFF.